This T cell receptor beta chain was sequenced for a study of long-term antiretroviral therapy in people with HIV. At the level of the study: Of all samples, the earliest predate the 2015 immediate-ART recommendation by about a decade. Overall study findings and caveats: Despite increasing after ART, diversity remained lower than that of transplant donor controls.

Survey-level resolution applied to immunoSEQ assay v3.0. Profiled with immunoSEQ multiplex PCR; TCRdb holds only in-frame clones, not every one. Here the sample spans 25,000 to 35,000 clones, less than 90% being singletons. On this clone: Its antigen is undetermined.

Germline lookup yields CDR1 SEHNR and CDR2 FQNEAQ (reference sequence). The CDR3 runs to 15 residues. The trim removed 5 bases at V and 9 bases at J, leaving 10 bases unmatched. Sample: unsorted PBMCs, taken 0.4 years after starting antiretroviral therapy. The chain combines TRBV7-9 with TRBJ2-1; 10 positions agree with TRBD2. The source of this sequence is a man younger than 35 with HIV. DNA for the CDR3: TGTGCCAGCAGCCCCTCCCTAGCGGGGGAGGGTGAGCAGTTCTTC. Residues: CASSPSLAGEGEQFF.